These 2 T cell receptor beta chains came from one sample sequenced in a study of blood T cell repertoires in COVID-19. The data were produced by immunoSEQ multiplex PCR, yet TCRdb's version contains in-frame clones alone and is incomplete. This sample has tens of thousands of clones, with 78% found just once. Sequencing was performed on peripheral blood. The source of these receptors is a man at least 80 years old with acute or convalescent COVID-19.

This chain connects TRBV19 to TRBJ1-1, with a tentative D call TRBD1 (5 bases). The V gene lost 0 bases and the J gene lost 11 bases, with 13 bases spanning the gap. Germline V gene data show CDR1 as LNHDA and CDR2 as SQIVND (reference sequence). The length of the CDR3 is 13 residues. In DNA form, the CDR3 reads TGTGCCAGTAGTATAGATCAGGAGGGGAAGGCTTTCTTT. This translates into CASSIDQEGKAFF. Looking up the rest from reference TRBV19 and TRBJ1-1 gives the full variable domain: DGGITQSPKYLFRKEGQNVTLSCEQNLNHDAMYWYRQDPGQGLRLIYYSQIVNDFQKGDIAEGYSVSREKKESFPLTVTSAQKNPTAFYLCASSIDQEGKAFFGQGTRLTVV.

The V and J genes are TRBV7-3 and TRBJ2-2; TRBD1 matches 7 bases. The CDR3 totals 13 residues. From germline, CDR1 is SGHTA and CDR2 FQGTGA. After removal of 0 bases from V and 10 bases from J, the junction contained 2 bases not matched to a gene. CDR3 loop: CASSLTGTEELFF. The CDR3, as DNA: TGTGCCAGCAGCTTAACCGGGACAGAGGAGCTGTTTTTT.